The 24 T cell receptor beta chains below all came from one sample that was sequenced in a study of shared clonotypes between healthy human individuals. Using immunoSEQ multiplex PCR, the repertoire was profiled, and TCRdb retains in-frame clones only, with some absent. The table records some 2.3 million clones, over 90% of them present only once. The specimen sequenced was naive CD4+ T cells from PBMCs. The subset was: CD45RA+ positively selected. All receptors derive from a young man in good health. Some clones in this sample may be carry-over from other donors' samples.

CDR3 region: CASSLRGSSYNEQFF. DNA of the CDR3: TGTGCCAGCAGCCTACGAGGGAGCTCCTACAATGAGCAGTTCTTC. V and J are TRBV9 and TRBJ2-1; a possible D gene is TRBD2 (5 bases). Trimming stripped 4 bases from V and 0 bases from J, with 11 bases between. Germline V gene sequence: CDR1 SGDLS, CDR2 YYNGEE. This CDR3 comprises 15 residues.

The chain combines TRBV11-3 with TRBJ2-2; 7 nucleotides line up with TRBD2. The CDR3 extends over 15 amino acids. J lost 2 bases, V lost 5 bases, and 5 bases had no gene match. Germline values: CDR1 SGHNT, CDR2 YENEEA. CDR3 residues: CASSGSGGNTGELFF. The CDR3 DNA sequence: TGTGCCAGCAGCGGATCGGGGGGAAACACCGGGGAGCTGTTTTTT. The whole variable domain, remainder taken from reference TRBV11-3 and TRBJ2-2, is EAGVVQSPRYKIIEKKQPVAFWCNPISGHNTLYWYLQNLGQGPELLIRYENEEAVDDSQLPKDRFSAERLKGVDSTLKIQPAELGDSAVYLCASSGSGGNTGELFFGEGSRLTVL.

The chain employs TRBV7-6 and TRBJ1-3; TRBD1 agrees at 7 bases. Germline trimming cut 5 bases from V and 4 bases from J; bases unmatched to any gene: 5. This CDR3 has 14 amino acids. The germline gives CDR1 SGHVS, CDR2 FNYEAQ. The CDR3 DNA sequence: TGTGCCAGCAGCCCCGGGACAGCCGGAAACACCATATATTTT. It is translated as CASSPGTAGNTIYF.

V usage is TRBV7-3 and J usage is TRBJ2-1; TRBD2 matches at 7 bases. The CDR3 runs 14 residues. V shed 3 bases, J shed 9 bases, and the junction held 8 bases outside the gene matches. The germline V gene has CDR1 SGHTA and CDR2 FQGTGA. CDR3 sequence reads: CASSFLVGEGEQFF. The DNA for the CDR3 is TGTGCCAGCAGCTTTTTGGTTGGGGAGGGTGAGCAGTTCTTC.

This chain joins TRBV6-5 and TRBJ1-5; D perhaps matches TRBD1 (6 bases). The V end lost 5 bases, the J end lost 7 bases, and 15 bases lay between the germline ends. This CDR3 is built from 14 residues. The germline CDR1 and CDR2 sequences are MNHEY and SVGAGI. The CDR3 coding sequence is TGTGCCAGCAGTCAGGGGCGGGGGGTCCAGCCCCAGCATTTT. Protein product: CASSQGRGVQPQHF.

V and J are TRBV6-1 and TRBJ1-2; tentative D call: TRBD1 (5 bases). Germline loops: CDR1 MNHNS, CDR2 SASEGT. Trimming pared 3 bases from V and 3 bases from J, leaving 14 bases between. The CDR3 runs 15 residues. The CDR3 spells CASSEAGKKDYGYTF. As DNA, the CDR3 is TGTGCCAGCAGTGAGGCAGGGAAGAAGGACTATGGCTACACCTTC.

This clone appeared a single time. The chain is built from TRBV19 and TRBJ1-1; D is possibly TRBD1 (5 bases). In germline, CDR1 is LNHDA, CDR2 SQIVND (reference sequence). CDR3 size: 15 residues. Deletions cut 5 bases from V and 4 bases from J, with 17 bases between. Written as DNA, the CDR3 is TGTGCCAGTAGTTCGCCGGAGGGAAGGGGCACTGAAGCTTTCTTT. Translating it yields CASSSPEGRGTEAFF.

Written as DNA, the CDR3 is TGTGCCAGCAGCTTACTGGGGACAGGGATACGCGAGCAGTACTTC. It specifies CASSLLGTGIREQYF. The rearrangement links TRBV7-9 to TRBJ2-7; TRBD1 agrees at 9 bases. The length of the CDR3 is 15 residues. CDR1 SEHNR and CDR2 FQNEAQ come from the germline V gene (reference sequence). V shed 2 bases, J shed 6 bases, and the junction held 8 bases outside the gene matches.

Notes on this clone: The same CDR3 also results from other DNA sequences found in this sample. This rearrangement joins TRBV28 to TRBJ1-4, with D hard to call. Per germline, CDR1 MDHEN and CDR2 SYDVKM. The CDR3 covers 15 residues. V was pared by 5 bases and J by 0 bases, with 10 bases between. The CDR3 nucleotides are TGTGCCAGCAGTAGTGGAGGCGCAACTAATGAAAAACTGTTTTTT. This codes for CASSSGGATNEKLFF.

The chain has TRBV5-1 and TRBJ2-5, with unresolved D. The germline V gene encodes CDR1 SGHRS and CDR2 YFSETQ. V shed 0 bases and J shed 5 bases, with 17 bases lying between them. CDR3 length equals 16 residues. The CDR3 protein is CASSLGALGVGETQYF. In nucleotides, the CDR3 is TGCGCCAGCAGCTTGGGAGCATTAGGAGTCGGGGAGACCCAGTACTTC. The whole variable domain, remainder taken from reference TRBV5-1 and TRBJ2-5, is KAGVTQTPRYLIKTRGQQVTLSCSPISGHRSVSWYQQTPGQGLQFLFEYFSETQRNKGNFPGRFSGRQFSNSRSEMNVSTLELGDSALYLCASSLGALGVGETQYFGPGTRLLVL.

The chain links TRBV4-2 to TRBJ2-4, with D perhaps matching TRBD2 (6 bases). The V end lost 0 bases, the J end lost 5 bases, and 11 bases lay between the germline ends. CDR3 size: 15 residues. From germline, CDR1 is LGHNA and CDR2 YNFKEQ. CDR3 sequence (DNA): TGTGCCAGCAGCCAAGATCCGACGGGAGAAAACATTCAGTACTTC. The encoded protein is CASSQDPTGENIQYF.

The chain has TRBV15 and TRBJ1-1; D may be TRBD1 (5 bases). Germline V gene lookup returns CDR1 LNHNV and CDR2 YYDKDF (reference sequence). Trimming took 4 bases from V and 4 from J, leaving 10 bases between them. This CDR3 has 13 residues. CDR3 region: CATSNGRGTEAFF. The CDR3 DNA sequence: TGTGCCACCAGCAACGGGAGGGGCACTGAAGCTTTCTTT.

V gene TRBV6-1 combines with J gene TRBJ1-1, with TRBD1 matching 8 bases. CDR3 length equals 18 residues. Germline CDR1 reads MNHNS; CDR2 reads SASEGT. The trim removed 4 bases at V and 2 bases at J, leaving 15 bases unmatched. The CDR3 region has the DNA TGTGCCAGCAGTGGATCGATAGGGACAGGAGACTTAAACACTGAAGCTTTCTTT. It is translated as CASSGSIGTGDLNTEAFF.

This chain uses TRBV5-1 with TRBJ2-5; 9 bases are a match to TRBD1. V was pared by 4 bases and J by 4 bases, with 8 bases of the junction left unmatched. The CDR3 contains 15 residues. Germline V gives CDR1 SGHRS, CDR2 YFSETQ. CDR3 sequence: CASSGGTGRVETQYF. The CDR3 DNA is TGCGCCAGCAGCGGGGGGACAGGGAGGGTAGAGACCCAGTACTTC.

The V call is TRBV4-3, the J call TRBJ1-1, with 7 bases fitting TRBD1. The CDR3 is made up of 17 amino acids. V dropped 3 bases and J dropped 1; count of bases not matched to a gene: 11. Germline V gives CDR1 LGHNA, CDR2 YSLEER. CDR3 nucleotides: TGCGCCAGCAGCCAGGCCTCACAGGGGATAGAGAACACTGAAGCTTTCTTT. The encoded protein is CASSQASQGIENTEAFF.

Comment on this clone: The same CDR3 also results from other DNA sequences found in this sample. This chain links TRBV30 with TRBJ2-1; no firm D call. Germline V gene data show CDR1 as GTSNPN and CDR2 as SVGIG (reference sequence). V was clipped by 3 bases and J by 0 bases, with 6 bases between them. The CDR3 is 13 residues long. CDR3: CAWSLSSYNEQFF. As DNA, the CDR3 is TGTGCCTGGAGCTTGAGCTCCTACAATGAGCAGTTCTTC. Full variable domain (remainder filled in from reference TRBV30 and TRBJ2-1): SQTIHQWPATLVQPVGSPLSLECTVEGTSNPNLYWYRQAAGRGLQLLFYSVGIGQISSEVPQNLSASRPQDRQFILSSKKLLLSDSGFYLCAWSLSSYNEQFFGPGTRLTVL.

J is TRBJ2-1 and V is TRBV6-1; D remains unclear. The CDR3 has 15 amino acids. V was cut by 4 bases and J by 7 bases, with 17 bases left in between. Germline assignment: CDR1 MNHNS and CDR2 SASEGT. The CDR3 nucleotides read TGTGCCAGCAGTGGGAGTAACCTCCATGGGAATGAGCAGTTCTTC. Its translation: CASSGSNLHGNEQFF.

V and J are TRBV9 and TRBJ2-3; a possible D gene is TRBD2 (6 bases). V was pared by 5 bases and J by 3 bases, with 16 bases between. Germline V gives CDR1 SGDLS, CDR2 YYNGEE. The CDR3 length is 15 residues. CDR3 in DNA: TGTGCCAGCAGAGCCAGCGGGCTGGGTACAGATACGCAGTATTTT. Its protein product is CASRASGLGTDTQYF.

The CDR3 loop is CASSKSRTLTDTQYF. DNA for the CDR3: TGTGCCAGCAGCAAATCCCGGACTCTTACAGATACGCAGTATTTT. This chain connects TRBV21-1 to TRBJ2-3; no check of the table's D call, TRBD2, against the DNA was made. TRBV21-1 is recorded as a pseudogene. CDR3 length: 15 residues.

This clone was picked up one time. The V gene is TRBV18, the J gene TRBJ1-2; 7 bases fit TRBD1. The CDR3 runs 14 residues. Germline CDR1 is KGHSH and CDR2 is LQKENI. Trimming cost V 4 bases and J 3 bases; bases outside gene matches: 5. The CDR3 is CASSLQTGHYGYTF. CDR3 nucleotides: TGTGCCAGCTCACTCCAGACAGGGCACTATGGCTACACCTTC. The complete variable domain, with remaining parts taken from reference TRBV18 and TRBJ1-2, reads NAGVMQNPRHLVRRRGQEARLRCSPMKGHSHVYWYRQLPEEGLKFMVYLQKENIIDESGMPKERFSAEFPKEGPSILRIQQVVRGDSAAYFCASSLQTGHYGYTFGSGTRLTVV.

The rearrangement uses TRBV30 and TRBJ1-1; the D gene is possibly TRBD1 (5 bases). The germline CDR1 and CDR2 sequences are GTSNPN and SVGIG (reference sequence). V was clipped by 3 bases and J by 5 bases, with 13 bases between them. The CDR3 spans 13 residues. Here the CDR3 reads CAWSAGGGTEAFF. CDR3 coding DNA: TGTGCCTGGAGCGCCGGGGGGGGAACTGAAGCTTTCTTT.

CDR3 amino acids: CASSDRVRETQYF. CDR3 DNA sequence: TGTGCCAGCAGCGACAGGGTCCGGGAGACCCAGTACTTC. The genes are TRBV7-8 and TRBJ2-5; TRBD1 matches at 7 bases. This CDR3 comprises 13 residues. In germline, CDR1 is SGHVS, CDR2 FQNEAQ. J lost 5 bases, V lost 5 bases, and 5 bases had no gene match.

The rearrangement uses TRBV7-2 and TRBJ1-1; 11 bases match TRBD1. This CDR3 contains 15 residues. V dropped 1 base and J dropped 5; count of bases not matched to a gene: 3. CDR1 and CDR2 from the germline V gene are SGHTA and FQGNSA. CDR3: CASSLEGTGGTEAFF. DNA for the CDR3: TGTGCCAGCAGCTTAGAAGGGACAGGGGGGACTGAAGCTTTCTTT.

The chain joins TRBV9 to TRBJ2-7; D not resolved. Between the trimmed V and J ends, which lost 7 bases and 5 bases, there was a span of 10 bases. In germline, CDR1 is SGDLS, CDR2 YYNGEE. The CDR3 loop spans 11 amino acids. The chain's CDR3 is CASGPVDEQYF. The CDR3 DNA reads TGTGCCAGCGGTCCAGTCGACGAGCAGTACTTC.